These T cell receptor beta chains were read from a single sample in a study of blood T cell repertoires in COVID-19. This table comes from immunoSEQ multiplex PCR, and its TCRdb copy is limited to in-frame clones, with some not included. The table has 55,000 to 85,000 clones, roughly 86% seen once; the top ten hold about 0.83%. Sequenced material: peripheral blood. These receptors all stem from a woman aged 70 to 79 with acute or convalescent COVID-19. The CDR3 runs from the conserved cysteine through the conserved F or W. The D gene is left open where the match is weak. Size values are once, few and many counts, or a class for expanded clones, and some rows have none.

size: once; V: TRBV6-5; J: TRBJ2-5; D: NA; DNA: TGTGCCAGCAGTCAACAAGAGACCCAGTACTTC; CDR3: CASSQQETQYF
size: NA; V: TRBV28; J: TRBJ2-7; D: NA; DNA: TGTGCCAGCAGCACAGGGTTCAAGCAGTACTTC; CDR3: CASSTGFKQYF
size: few; V: TRBV12-3/TRBV12-4; J: TRBJ2-5; D: NA; DNA: TGTGCCAGCAGCTTTGGACCGGGACTGAAGTACTTC; CDR3: CASSFGPGLKYF
size: NA; V: TRBV5-5; J: TRBJ1-3; D: TRBD1; DNA: TGTGCCAGCAGCTTGATCGGGACAGGGACGAGCTCTGGAAACACCATATATTTT; CDR3: CASSLIGTGTSSGNTIYF
size: NA; V: TRBV25-1; J: TRBJ1-2; D: TRBD1; DNA: TGTGCCAGCAGTAAGACAGGGCGTGCGGTTGGCTACACCTTC; CDR3: CASSKTGRAVGYTF
size: NA; V: TRBV7-9; J: TRBJ2-7; D: NA; DNA: TGTGCCAGCAGCTTCGAAGGGAGCTCCTACGAGCAGTACTTC; CDR3: CASSFEGSSYEQYF
size: once; V: TRBV5-1; J: TRBJ1-1; D: NA; DNA: TGCGCCAGCAGCCCCGCGACAGCGAACACTGAAGCTTTCTTT; CDR3: CASSPATANTEAFF
size: NA; V: TRBV7-2; J: TRBJ2-2; D: TRBD2; DNA: TGCGCCCGCCGCCCGCCGGGGGGCGCGGGGGGGCCCGGGGAGCTGTTTTTT; CDR3: CARRPPGGAGGPGELFF
size: NA; V: TRBV9; J: TRBJ2-2; D: TRBD2; DNA: TGTGCCAGCAGCGCGGGGAGGGTGTTTTTT; CDR3: CASSAGRVFF
size: NA; V: TRBV29-1; J: TRBJ2-5; D: NA; DNA: TGCAGCGTTGAATCTTTCGGGGAGACCCAGTACTTC; CDR3: CSVESFGETQYF
size: few; V: TRBV29-1; J: TRBJ1-1; D: NA; DNA: TGCAGCGTCCTACAGGGCTTCGGCACTGAAGCTTTCTTT; CDR3: CSVLQGFGTEAFF
size: NA; V: TRBV5-6; J: TRBJ2-2; D: TRBD1; DNA: TGTGCCAGCAGCTTGGCCTTAGGGACAGGGAACACCGGGGAGCTGTTTTTT; CDR3: CASSLALGTGNTGELFF
size: many; V: TRBV30; J: TRBJ2-7; D: NA; DNA: TGTGCCTGGACTGAGGACTACGAGCAGTACTTC; CDR3: CAWTEDYEQYF
size: NA; V: TRBV18; J: TRBJ1-6; D: NA; DNA: TGTGCCAGCTCACCACAACCGGGACAAGGAAGCTCCTATAATTCACCCCTCCACTTT; CDR3: CASSPQPGQGSSYNSPLHF
size: NA; V: TRBV2; J: TRBJ1-6; D: NA; DNA: TGTGCCAGCAGAGATCGCGATTTTGATTCACCCCTCCACTTT; CDR3: CASRDRDFDSPLHF
size: few; V: TRBV6-2/TRBV6-3; J: TRBJ2-2; D: TRBD2; DNA: TGTGCCAGCAGTTACACGCTAGCGGGAAATACCGGGGAGCTGTTTTTT; CDR3: CASSYTLAGNTGELFF
size: few; V: TRBV18; J: TRBJ2-7; D: TRBD1; DNA: TGTGCCAGCTCACCACATAGGGACAGGCCCTACGAGCAGTACTTC; CDR3: CASSPHRDRPYEQYF
size: NA; V: TRBV6-5; J: TRBJ1-1; D: TRBD1; DNA: TGTGCCAGCAGGCGGACAGGGATGAACACTGAAGCTTTCTTT; CDR3: CASRRTGMNTEAFF
size: NA; V: TRBV7-2; J: TRBJ2-7; D: NA; DNA: TGTGCCAGCAGCTTAGTCACCAGGGAATCTAGGGAGCAGTACTTC; CDR3: CASSLVTRESREQYF
size: NA; V: TRBV5-4; J: TRBJ2-3; D: TRBD2; DNA: TGTGCCAGCAGCTTTGCTAGCGGGTCTCGTGATACGCAGTATTTT; CDR3: CASSFASGSRDTQYF
size: few; V: TRBV28; J: TRBJ2-7; D: TRBD2; DNA: TGTGCCAGCAGTTTCTCTAGCGGGAGGCGTCGGGAGCAGTACTTC; CDR3: CASSFSSGRRREQYF
size: NA; V: TRBV19; J: TRBJ1-5; D: TRBD1; DNA: TGTGCCAGTAGTACCGACAGGGGAGTGAATCAGCCCCAGCATTTT; CDR3: CASSTDRGVNQPQHF
size: NA; V: TRBV19; J: TRBJ1-6; D: TRBD1; DNA: TGTGCCAGTAGTGTATCCGCCACAGGGGTTTCACCCCTCCACTTT; CDR3: CASSVSATGVSPLHF
size: NA; V: TRBV28; J: TRBJ1-1; D: NA; DNA: TGTGCCAGCAGAGAAAACTTTGAAGCTTTCTTT; CDR3: CASRENFEAFF
size: NA; V: TRBV2; J: TRBJ2-7; D: NA; DNA: TGTGCCAGCAGTGCCAGGCTCCTAATTGGGTACGAGCAGTACTTC; CDR3: CASSARLLIGYEQYF
size: NA; V: TRBV7-2; J: TRBJ1-6; D: TRBD1; DNA: TGTGCCAGCACAGGCAGGGGGCGGGATTCACCCCTCCACTTT; CDR3: CASTGRGRDSPLHF
size: NA; V: TRBV27; J: TRBJ1-1; D: NA; DNA: TGTGCCAGCAGTACGAGGTACACTGAAGCTTTCTTT; CDR3: CASSTRYTEAFF
size: few; V: TRBV11-2; J: TRBJ2-7; D: TRBD1; DNA: TGTGCCAGCAGACAATCCGGGACAGGGGTTTACGAGCAGTACTTC; CDR3: CASRQSGTGVYEQYF
size: NA; V: TRBV5-5; J: TRBJ2-1; D: TRBD2; DNA: TGTGCCAGCAGCTTAAGGCTAGCGGGATTCAATGAGCAGTTCTTC; CDR3: CASSLRLAGFNEQFF
size: few; V: TRBV10-3; J: TRBJ2-7; D: NA; DNA: TGTGCCATCAGTCTGCAGGGCTCCTACGAGCAGTACTTC; CDR3: CAISLQGSYEQYF
size: NA; V: TRBV5-4; J: TRBJ2-3; D: NA; DNA: TGTGCCAGCAGCTTCCTAGGGGCCACTAGCACAGATACGCAGTATTTT; CDR3: CASSFLGATSTDTQYF
size: NA; V: TRBV5-1; J: TRBJ2-1; D: TRBD2; DNA: TGCGCCAGCAGTATTGCGGGGGAGTTATGGGATGAGCAGTTCTTC; CDR3: CASSIAGELWDEQFF
size: NA; V: TRBV19; J: TRBJ1-5; D: NA; DNA: TGTGCCAGTAGTAACCGGGACACCCAGTTCATGCATTTT; CDR3: CASSNRDTQFMHF
size: NA; V: TRBV11-2; J: TRBJ2-7; D: NA; DNA: TGTGCCAGCAGCTTACGTTACGGGGGGCGGGACGAGCAGTACTTC; CDR3: CASSLRYGGRDEQYF
size: NA; V: TRBV19; J: TRBJ1-1; D: NA; DNA: TGTGCCAGTAGTATAGATCTATACTACTTGCAGTCTCAAGCTTTCTTT; CDR3: CASSIDLYYLQSQAFF
size: NA; V: TRBV2; J: TRBJ1-5; D: TRBD1; DNA: TGTGCCAGCAGTGAACGAAGCTTTGTAAGGGACAGCGACCATCAGCCCCAGCATTTT; CDR3: CASSERSFVRDSDHQPQHF
size: NA; V: TRBV19; J: TRBJ1-1; D: NA; DNA: TGTGCCAGTAGATCAGATACTAGGAACACTGAGGCTTTCTTT; CDR3: CASRSDTRNTEAFF
size: NA; V: TRBV5-4; J: TRBJ2-7; D: TRBD1; DNA: TGTGCCAGCAGCTTGGGTGGGACAGGGTCGAGCGAGCAGTACTTC; CDR3: CASSLGGTGSSEQYF
size: NA; V: TRBV3-1/TRBV3-2; J: TRBJ2-5; D: NA; DNA: TGTGCCAGCAGCATAGCAGCACAAGAGACCCAGTACTTC; CDR3: CASSIAAQETQYF
size: NA; V: TRBV5-1; J: TRBJ1-3; D: NA; DNA: TGCGCCAGCAGGCAGGGTTCTGGAAACACCATATATTTT; CDR3: CASRQGSGNTIYF
size: once; V: TRBV5-4; J: TRBJ1-3; D: TRBD1; DNA: TGTGCCAGCAGCATCACAGGGGGTAACTCTGGAAACACCATATATTTT; CDR3: CASSITGGNSGNTIYF
size: NA; V: TRBV7-9; J: TRBJ1-1; D: NA; DNA: TGTGCCAGCAGCCCCCCACAGATTACGAACACTGAAGCTTTCTTT; CDR3: CASSPPQITNTEAFF
size: NA; V: TRBV7-3; J: TRBJ2-3; D: TRBD2; DNA: TGTGCCAGCAGCCCCCTCCCCGGGACTAGCGGGAACAGCACAGATACGCAGTATTTT; CDR3: CASSPLPGTSGNSTDTQYF
size: NA; V: TRBV6-5; J: TRBJ2-7; D: TRBD1; DNA: TGTGCCAGCAGCCGGGACAGGGGAATATCCTACGAGCAGTACTTC; CDR3: CASSRDRGISYEQYF
size: NA; V: TRBV10-1; J: TRBJ1-1; D: TRBD1; DNA: TGCGCCAGCCGGGACAGGAACACTGAAGCTTTCTTT; CDR3: CASRDRNTEAFF
size: NA; V: TRBV19; J: TRBJ2-7; D: TRBD2; DNA: TGTGCCAGTAGACCCAAGCGGGAGGCATCCTACGAGCAGTACTTC; CDR3: CASRPKREASYEQYF
size: NA; V: TRBV5-1; J: TRBJ2-2; D: NA; DNA: TGCGCCAGCAGCCCCCGGCTGAGTGCTAGCATATCGAACACCGGGGAGCTGTTTTTT; CDR3: CASSPRLSASISNTGELFF
size: NA; V: TRBV27; J: TRBJ2-2; D: TRBD2; DNA: TGTGCCAGCACGCCCTGGGGAGGGGTTACCGGGGAGCTGTTTTTT; CDR3: CASTPWGGVTGELFF
size: NA; V: TRBV7-9; J: TRBJ2-3; D: NA; DNA: TGTGCCAGCAGCCCCCCTTTCAGGCATCCCAACACAGATACGCAGTATTTT; CDR3: CASSPPFRHPNTDTQYF